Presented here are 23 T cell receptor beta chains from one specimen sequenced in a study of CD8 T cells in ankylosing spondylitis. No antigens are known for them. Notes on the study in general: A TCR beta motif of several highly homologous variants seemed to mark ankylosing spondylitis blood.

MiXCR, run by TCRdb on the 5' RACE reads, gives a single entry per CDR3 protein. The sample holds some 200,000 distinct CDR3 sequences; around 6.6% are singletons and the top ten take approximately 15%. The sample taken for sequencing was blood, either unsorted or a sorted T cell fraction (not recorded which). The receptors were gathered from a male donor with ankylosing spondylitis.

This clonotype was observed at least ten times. The CDR3 DNA follows: TGCGCCAGCAGCCAAGGTTTTGAAGTTTACAATGAGCAGTTCTTC. This sequence encodes CASSQGFEVYNEQFF. The chain links TRBV4-3 to TRBJ2-1; D gene unclear. Deletions cut 1 base from V and 4 bases from J, with 11 bases between. Germline CDR1 is LGHNA and CDR2 is YSLEER. The CDR3 totals 15 residues.

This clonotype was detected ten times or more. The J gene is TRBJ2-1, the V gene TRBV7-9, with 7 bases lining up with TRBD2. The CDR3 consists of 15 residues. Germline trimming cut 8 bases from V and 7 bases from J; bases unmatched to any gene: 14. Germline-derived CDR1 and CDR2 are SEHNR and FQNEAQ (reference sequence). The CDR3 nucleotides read TGTGCCAGCGCCCTAGCGGACCTTTTAGATAATGAGCAGTTCTTC. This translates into CASALADLLDNEQFF. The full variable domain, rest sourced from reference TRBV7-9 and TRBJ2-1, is DTGVSQNPRHKITKRGQNVTFRCDPISEHNRLYWYRQTLGQGPEFLTYFQNEAQLEKSRLLSDRFSAERPKGSFSTLEIQRTEQGDSAMYLCASALADLLDNEQFFGPGTRLTVL.

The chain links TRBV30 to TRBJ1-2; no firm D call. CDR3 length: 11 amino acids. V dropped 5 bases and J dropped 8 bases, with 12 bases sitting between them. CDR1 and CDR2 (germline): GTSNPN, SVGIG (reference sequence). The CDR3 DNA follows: TGTGCCTGGCTCGGAGGTGGAGGCTACACCTTC. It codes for CAWLGGGGYTF.

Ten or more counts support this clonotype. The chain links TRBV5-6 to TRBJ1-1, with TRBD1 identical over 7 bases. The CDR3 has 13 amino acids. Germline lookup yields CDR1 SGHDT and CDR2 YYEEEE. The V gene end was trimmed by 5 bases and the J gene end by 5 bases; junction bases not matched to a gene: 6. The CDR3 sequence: CASSNTGVTEAFF. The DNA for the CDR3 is TGTGCCAGCAGTAATACAGGGGTGACTGAAGCTTTCTTT.

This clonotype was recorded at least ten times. The CDR3 protein is CASSLSGGGTDTQYF. CDR3 nucleotides: TGTGCCAGCAGCCTAAGCGGGGGGGGCACAGATACGCAGTATTTT. The chain links TRBV11-2 to TRBJ2-3; TRBD2 matches at 10 bases. The germline gives CDR1 SGHAT, CDR2 FQNNGV. V shed 5 bases and J 1 base; nucleotides not matched to a gene: 3. CDR3 size: 15 residues.

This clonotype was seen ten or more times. CDR3 in amino acids: CASSQDRSRVSGEQFF. DNA for the CDR3: TGCGCCAGCAGCCAAGATCGGAGCAGGGTTTCAGGTGAGCAGTTCTTC. The chain employs TRBV4-3 and TRBJ2-1, with a possible D match to TRBD1 (5 bases). Trimming stripped 0 bases from V and 9 bases from J, with 18 bases between. Germline CDR1 reads LGHNA; CDR2 reads YSLEER. The CDR3 is 16 amino acids.

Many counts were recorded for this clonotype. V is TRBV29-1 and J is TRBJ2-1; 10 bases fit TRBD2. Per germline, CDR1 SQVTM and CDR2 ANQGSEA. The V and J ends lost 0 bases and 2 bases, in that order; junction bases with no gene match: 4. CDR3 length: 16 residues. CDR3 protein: CSVEDNSGRTYNEQFF. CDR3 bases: TGCAGCGTTGAAGACAATAGCGGGAGGACCTACAATGAGCAGTTCTTC.

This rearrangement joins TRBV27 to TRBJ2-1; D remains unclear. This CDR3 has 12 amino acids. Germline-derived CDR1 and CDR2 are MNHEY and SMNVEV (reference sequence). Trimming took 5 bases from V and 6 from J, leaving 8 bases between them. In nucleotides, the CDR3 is TGTGCCAGCAGTGGCAGCATCAATGAGCAGTTCTTC. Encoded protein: CASSGSINEQFF.

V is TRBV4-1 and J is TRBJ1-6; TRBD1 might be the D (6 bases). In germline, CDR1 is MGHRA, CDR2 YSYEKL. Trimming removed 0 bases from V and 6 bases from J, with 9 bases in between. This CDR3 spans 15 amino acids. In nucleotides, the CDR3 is TGCGCCAGCAGCCAAGATCAGGGGTTTAATTCACCCCTCCACTTT. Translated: CASSQDQGFNSPLHF.

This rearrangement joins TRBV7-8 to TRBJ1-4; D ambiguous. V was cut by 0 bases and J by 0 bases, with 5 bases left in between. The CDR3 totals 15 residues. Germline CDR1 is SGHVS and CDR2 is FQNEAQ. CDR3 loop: CASSLAAATNEKLFF. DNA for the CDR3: TGTGCCAGCAGCTTAGCTGCCGCAACTAATGAAAAACTGTTTTTT.

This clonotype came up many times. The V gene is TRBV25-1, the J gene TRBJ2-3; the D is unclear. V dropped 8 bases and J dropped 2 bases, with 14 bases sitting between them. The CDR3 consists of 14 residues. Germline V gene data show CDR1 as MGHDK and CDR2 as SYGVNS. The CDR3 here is CASESWFDTDTQYF. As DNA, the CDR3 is TGTGCCAGCGAGAGTTGGTTTGACACAGATACGCAGTATTTT. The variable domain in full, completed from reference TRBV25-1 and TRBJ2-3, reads EADIYQTPRYLVIGTGKKITLECSQTMGHDKMYWYQQDPGMELHLIHYSYGVNSTEKGDLSSESTVSRIRTEHFPLTLESARPSHTSQYLCASESWFDTDTQYFGPGTRLTVL.

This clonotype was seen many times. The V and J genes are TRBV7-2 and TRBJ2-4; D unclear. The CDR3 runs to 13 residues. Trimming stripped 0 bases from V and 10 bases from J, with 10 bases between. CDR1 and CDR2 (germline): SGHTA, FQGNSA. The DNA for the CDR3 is TGTGCCAGCAGCTTAGCGGTAAAGAGTATTCAGTACTTC. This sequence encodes CASSLAVKSIQYF.

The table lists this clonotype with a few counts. The CDR3 reads CASNQAEGLSYEQYF. Written as DNA, the CDR3 is TGTGCCAGCAACCAGGCGGAGGGACTCTCCTACGAGCAGTACTTC. This sequence joins TRBV6-1 and TRBJ2-7, with a tentative D call TRBD2 (6 bases). V gave up 7 bases and J gave up 0 bases, with 16 bases separating them. The CDR3 sequence is 15 residues long. Per germline, CDR1 MNHNS and CDR2 SASEGT.

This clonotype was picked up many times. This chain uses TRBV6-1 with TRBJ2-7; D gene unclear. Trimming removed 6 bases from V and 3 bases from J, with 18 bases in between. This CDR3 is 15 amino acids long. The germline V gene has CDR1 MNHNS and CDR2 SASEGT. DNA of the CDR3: TGTGCCAGCAGGGATGGGGAACAGAAGTTCTACGAGCAGTACTTC. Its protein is CASRDGEQKFYEQYF.

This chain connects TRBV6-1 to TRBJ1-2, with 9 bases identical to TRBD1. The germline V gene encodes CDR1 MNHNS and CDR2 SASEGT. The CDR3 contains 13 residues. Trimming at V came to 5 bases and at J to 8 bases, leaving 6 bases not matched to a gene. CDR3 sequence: CASSMDRGKGYTF. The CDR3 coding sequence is TGTGCCAGCAGTATGGACAGGGGCAAGGGCTACACCTTC.

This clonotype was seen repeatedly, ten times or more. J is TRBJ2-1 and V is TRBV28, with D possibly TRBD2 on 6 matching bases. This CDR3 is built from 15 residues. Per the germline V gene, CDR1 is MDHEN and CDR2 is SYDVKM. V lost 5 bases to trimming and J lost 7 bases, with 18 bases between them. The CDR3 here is CASSPGTPEVNEQFF. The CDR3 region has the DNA TGTGCCAGCAGTCCCGGGACTCCTGAAGTGAATGAGCAGTTCTTC.

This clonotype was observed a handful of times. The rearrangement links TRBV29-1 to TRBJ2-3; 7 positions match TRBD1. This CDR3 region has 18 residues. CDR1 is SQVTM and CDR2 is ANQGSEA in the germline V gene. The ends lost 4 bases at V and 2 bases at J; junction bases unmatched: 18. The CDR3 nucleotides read TGCAGCGTTGGAAAAGAATCAGGACGGGACAGTCTCACAGATACGCAGTATTTT. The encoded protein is CSVGKESGRDSLTDTQYF.

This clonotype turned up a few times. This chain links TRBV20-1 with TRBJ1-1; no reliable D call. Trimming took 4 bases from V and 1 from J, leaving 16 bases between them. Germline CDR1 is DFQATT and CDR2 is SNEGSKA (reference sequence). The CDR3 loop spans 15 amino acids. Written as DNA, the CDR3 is TGCAGTGCTAAGACCCGACTATTAGCGAACACTGAAGCTTTCTTT. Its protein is CSAKTRLLANTEAFF.

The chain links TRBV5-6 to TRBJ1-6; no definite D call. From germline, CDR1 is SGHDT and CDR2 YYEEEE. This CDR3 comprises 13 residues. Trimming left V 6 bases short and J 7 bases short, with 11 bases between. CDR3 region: CASMVADNSPLHF. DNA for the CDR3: TGTGCCAGCATGGTGGCGGACAATTCACCCCTCCACTTT.

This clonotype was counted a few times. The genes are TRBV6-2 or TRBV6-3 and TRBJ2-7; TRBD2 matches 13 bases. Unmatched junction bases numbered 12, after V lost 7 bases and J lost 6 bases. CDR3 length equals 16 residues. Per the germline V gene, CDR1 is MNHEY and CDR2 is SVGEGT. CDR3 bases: TGTGCCAGCACCAAGGGACTAGCGGGATACCTCTCCGAGCAGTACTTC. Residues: CASTKGLAGYLSEQYF.

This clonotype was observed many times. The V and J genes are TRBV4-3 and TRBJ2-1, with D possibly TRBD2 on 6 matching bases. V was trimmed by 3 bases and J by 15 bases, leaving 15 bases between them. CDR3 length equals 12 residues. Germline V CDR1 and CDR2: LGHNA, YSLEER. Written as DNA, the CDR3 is TGCGCCAGCAGCCAGTGGGGGGATTATCGGTTCTTC. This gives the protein CASSQWGDYRFF.

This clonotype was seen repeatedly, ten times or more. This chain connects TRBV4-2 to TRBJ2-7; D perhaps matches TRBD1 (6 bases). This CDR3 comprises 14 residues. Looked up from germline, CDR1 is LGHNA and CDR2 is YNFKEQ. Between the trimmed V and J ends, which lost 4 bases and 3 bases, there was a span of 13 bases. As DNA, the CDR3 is TGTGCCAGCAGCCCGACAGGCGCTAGCTACGAGCAGTACTTC. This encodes CASSPTGASYEQYF.

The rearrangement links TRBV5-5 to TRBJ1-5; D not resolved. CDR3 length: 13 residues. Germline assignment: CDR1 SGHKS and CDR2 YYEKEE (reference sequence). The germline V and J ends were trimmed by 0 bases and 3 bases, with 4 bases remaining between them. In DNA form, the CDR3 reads TGTGCCAGCAGCTTGGCCTTCAATCAGCCCCAGCATTTT. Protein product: CASSLAFNQPQHF. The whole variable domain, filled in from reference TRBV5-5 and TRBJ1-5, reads DAGVTQSPTHLIKTRGQQVTLRCSPISGHKSVSWYQQVLGQGPQFIFQYYEKEERGRGNFPDRFSARQFPNYSSELNVNALLLGDSALYLCASSLAFNQPQHFGDGTRLSIL.